Each of the 18 T cell receptor beta chains below was sequenced from the same sample in a study of T cells in Graves' hyperthyroidism and ophthalmopathy. It was RNA transcripts that yielded the amplified TCR beta CDR3 regions. TCR CDR3 regions were first amplified by RT-PCR with HTBI primers. MiXCR was run by TCRdb on the multiplex PCR reads, yielding one entry per CDR3 protein. The table has 500,000 to 750,000 distinct CDR3 sequences, 12% to 15% seen once. Sequencing was carried out using blood. These receptors came from a woman in her late teens or twenties with Graves' ophthalmopathy.

This clonotype has at least ten counts. The chain combines TRBV9 with TRBJ2-5; D not resolved. In germline, CDR1 is SGDLS, CDR2 YYNGEE. The germline V and J ends were trimmed by 0 bases and 7 bases, with 4 bases remaining between them. The CDR3 spans 11 residues. The CDR3 loop reads CASSVDGTQYF. The CDR3 DNA is TGTGCCAGCAGCGTAGATGGGACCCAGTACTTC.

This clonotype was counted a few times. This may be a read error: a much more frequent sequence differs by one nucleotide. The rearrangement joins TRBV7-9 to TRBJ2-7; 7 positions match TRBD2. Germline-derived CDR1 and CDR2 are SEHNR and FQNEAQ (reference sequence). V lost 5 bases and J lost 3; bases outside the gene matches: 7. The CDR3 contains 14 residues. The chain's CDR3 is CASSHRDYIYEQYF. CDR3 DNA: TGTGCCAGCAGCCACCGGGACTACATCTACGAGCAGTACTTC.

This clonotype was seen repeatedly, ten times or more. V and J are TRBV5-1 and TRBJ2-2, with a weak D call TRBD1 (5 bases). Germline values: CDR1 SGHRS, CDR2 YFSETQ. The length of the CDR3 is 16 residues. V lost 1 base and J 1 base, leaving 11 bases between the germline ends. The CDR3 DNA reads as TGCGCCAGCAGCTTGCGGGCAGGGAAGAACACCGGGGAGCTGTTTTTT. It encodes CASSLRAGKNTGELFF.

The gene calls are TRBV25-1 and TRBJ2-1; D unresolved. The CDR3 spans 13 residues. Germline lookup yields CDR1 MGHDK and CDR2 SYGVNS. Deletions cut 10 bases from V and 2 bases from J, with 12 bases between. CDR3 sequence: CANRKVAYNEQFF. In DNA, the CDR3 is TGTGCCAATAGGAAAGTGGCCTACAATGAGCAGTTCTTC.

This clonotype has ten or more counts. The rearrangement joins TRBV5-1 to TRBJ1-6; possibly TRBD1 for D (5 bases). V dropped 1 base and J dropped 8 bases, with 10 bases sitting between them. Looked up from germline, CDR1 is SGHRS and CDR2 is YFSETQ. The CDR3 totals 14 residues. The CDR3 is CASSLSPTDSPLHF. The CDR3 DNA reads as TGCGCCAGCAGCTTGTCCCCGACAGATTCACCCCTCCACTTT.

In this sample, this clonotype turned up many times. The chain employs TRBV27 and TRBJ2-1, with D possibly matching TRBD1 (6 bases). Trimming took off 3 bases at V and 7 bases at J, with 16 bases between the two ends. The V gene's germline CDR1 is MNHEY and CDR2 SMNVEV (reference sequence). The CDR3 extends over 15 amino acids. CDR3 coding DNA: TGTGCCAGCAGTTTCCCAAGCAGGGGACGGAATGAGCAGTTCTTC. Amino acids: CASSFPSRGRNEQFF.

This clonotype was counted a few times. This chain connects TRBV12-3 or TRBV12-4 to TRBJ2-3, with D possibly TRBD1 on 5 matching bases. The CDR3 is 10 amino acids. V dropped 6 bases and J dropped 11 bases, with 9 bases sitting between them. DNA for the CDR3: TGTGCCAGCAGCAACAGGTGGCAGTATTTT. Translating it yields CASSNRWQYF.

In its sample, this clonotype was seen a few times. Given a much more abundant clone one base away, this may be a read error. The chain combines TRBV30 with TRBJ1-4; the match to TRBD1 covers 7 bases. The CDR3 runs to 13 residues. CDR1 GTSNPN and CDR2 SVGIG come from the germline V gene (reference sequence). V shed 1 base, J shed 6 bases, and the junction held 2 bases outside the gene matches. The CDR3 reads CAWSAGGHEKLFF. The CDR3 region has the DNA TGTGCCTGGAGTGCAGGGGGACATGAAAAACTGTTTTTT.

V usage is TRBV4-1 and J usage is TRBJ2-4; D remains unclear. V lost 2 bases and J 0 bases, leaving 14 bases between the germline ends. The CDR3 runs to 17 residues. From germline, CDR1 is MGHRA and CDR2 YSYEKL. The CDR3 protein is CASSQLGPLIAKNIQYF. In nucleotides, the CDR3 is TGCGCCAGCAGCCAACTTGGGCCCCTAATAGCCAAAAACATTCAGTACTTC.

The chain employs TRBV7-9 and TRBJ1-1, with 10 bases lining up with TRBD1. Trimming at V came to 0 bases and at J to 3 bases, leaving 4 bases not matched to a gene. The CDR3 runs to 16 residues. Germline V gives CDR1 SEHNR, CDR2 FQNEAQ (reference sequence). CDR3 in DNA: TGTGCCAGCAGCTTAGCAGGGACAGGGGCCTACACTGAAGCTTTCTTT. Residues: CASSLAGTGAYTEAFF.

This clonotype was recorded at least ten times. V usage is TRBV16 and J usage is TRBJ1-4, with 9 positions matching TRBD1. This CDR3 region has 16 residues. V lost 2 bases and J lost 2; bases outside the gene matches: 3. Looked up from germline, CDR1 is KGHSY and CDR2 is FQNENV. This chain's CDR3 is CASSQPTGGTNEKLFF. DNA for the CDR3: TGTGCCAGCAGCCAACCCACAGGGGGCACTAATGAAAAACTGTTTTTT.

This clonotype showed up many times. This sequence joins TRBV28 and TRBJ2-7, with TRBD1 matching 7 bases. The CDR3 is 13 amino acids. The germline V gene has CDR1 MDHEN and CDR2 SYDVKM. The J segment lost 0 bases and the V segment lost 11 bases, leaving 7 bases of the junction unmatched. CDR3 protein: CAGSDRSSYEQYF. Here the CDR3 DNA reads TGTGCCGGATCGGACAGGAGCTCCTACGAGCAGTACTTC.

This clonotype was seen many times. This chain joins TRBV7-2 and TRBJ2-1, with unresolved D. The V end was cut by 0 bases, the J end by 1 base, with 4 bases between. Germline V gives CDR1 SGHTA, CDR2 FQGNSA. The CDR3 is made up of 14 amino acids. The CDR3 region has the DNA TGTGCCAGCAGCTTAGCGTATTCCTACAATGAGCAGTTCTTC. The encoded protein is CASSLAYSYNEQFF.

The chain joins TRBV19 to TRBJ2-3, with D possibly TRBD2 on 5 matching bases. Trimming took off 7 bases at V and 2 bases at J, with 16 bases between the two ends. Per the germline V gene, CDR1 is LNHDA and CDR2 is SQIVND (reference sequence). The CDR3 runs to 15 residues. CDR3 in amino acids: CASTQLVGPTDTQYF. DNA of the CDR3: TGTGCCAGTACGCAACTAGTGGGCCCCACAGATACGCAGTATTTT.

V usage is TRBV10-3 and J usage is TRBJ1-2; the D gene is possibly TRBD1 (5 bases). Germline-derived CDR1 and CDR2 are ENHRY and SYGVKD. The CDR3 covers 13 residues. Trimming left V 4 bases short and J 3 bases short, with 9 bases between. CDR3: CAISGDSDYGYTF. In nucleotides, the CDR3 is TGTGCCATCAGTGGTGACAGCGACTATGGCTACACCTTC.

The table lists this clonotype with many counts. The chain recombines TRBV28 with TRBJ2-7, with 7 positions matching TRBD2. This CDR3 region has 16 residues. Trimming cost V 8 bases and J 1 base; bases outside gene matches: 14. The germline CDR1 and CDR2 sequences are MDHEN and SYDVKM. CDR3 amino acids: CASYPAPSGGSYEQYF. The DNA of the CDR3 is TGTGCCAGCTACCCCGCCCCTAGCGGAGGGTCCTACGAGCAGTACTTC.

This clonotype was seen many times. The genes are TRBV28 and TRBJ1-1; 7 positions match TRBD1. CDR3 size: 15 residues. Trimming took 4 bases from V and 3 from J; bases not matched to a gene: 8. The germline gives CDR1 MDHEN, CDR2 SYDVKM. CDR3 DNA: TGTGCCAGCAGTTCAGGCGCAGGGGGTGACACTGAAGCTTTCTTT. As protein: CASSSGAGGDTEAFF.

This clonotype was observed many times. V is TRBV7-2 and J is TRBJ2-1, with 10 bases lining up with TRBD2. The CDR3 is 15 amino acids. J gave up 5 bases and V 6 bases, and 7 bases lay outside the gene matches. Germline V gene sequence: CDR1 SGHTA, CDR2 FQGNSA. CDR3 residues: CASSTGTSVNNEQFF. In DNA form, the CDR3 reads TGTGCCAGCAGTACCGGGACTAGCGTTAACAATGAGCAGTTCTTC. Complete variable domain (other parts from reference TRBV7-2 and TRBJ2-1): GAGVSQSPSNKVTEKGKDVELRCDPISGHTALYWYRQSLGQGLEFLIYFQGNSAPDKSGLPSDRFSAERTGGSVSTLTIQRTQQEDSAVYLCASSTGTSVNNEQFFGPGTRLTVL.